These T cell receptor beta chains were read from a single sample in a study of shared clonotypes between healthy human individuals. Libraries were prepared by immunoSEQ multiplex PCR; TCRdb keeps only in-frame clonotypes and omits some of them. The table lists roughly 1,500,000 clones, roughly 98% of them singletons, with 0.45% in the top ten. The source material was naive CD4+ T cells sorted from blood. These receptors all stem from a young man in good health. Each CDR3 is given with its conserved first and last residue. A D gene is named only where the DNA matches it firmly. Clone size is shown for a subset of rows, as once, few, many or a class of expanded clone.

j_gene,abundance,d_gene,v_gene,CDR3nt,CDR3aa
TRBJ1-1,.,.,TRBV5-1,TGCGCCAGCAGAGGCGATGGGGCTGAAGCTTTCTTT,CASRGDGAEAFF
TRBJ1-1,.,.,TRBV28,TGTGCCAGCAGGTCCGGCGGGGCCCCCCAGGCTTTCTTT,CASRSGGAPQAFF
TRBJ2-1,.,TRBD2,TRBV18,TGTGCCAGCTCACCATTGGCGGGACTAGGTTATCGTCGAACACGTTCGAAAGACAATGAGCAGTTCTTC,CASSPLAGLGYRRTRSKDNEQFF
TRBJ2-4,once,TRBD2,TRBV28,TGTGCCAGCACTAAAGGTGGACTAGCGGCGGGAAAAAACATTCAGTACTTC,CASTKGGLAAGKNIQYF
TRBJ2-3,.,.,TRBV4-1,TGCGCCAGCAGCCATCTTCCATTAGATACGCAGTATTTT,CASSHLPLDTQYF
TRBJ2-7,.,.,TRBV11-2,TGTGCCAGCAGCTTTACTCAAGCGCCAACCCCCTACGAGCAGTACTTC,CASSFTQAPTPYEQYF
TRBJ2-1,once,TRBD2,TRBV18,TGTGCCAGCTCACGACGACTAGCGGCTGAGTCCTACAATGAGCAGTTCTTC,CASSRRLAAESYNEQFF
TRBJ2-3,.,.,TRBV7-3,TGTGCCAGCAGCTTAAACCCAGATACGCAGTATTTT,CASSLNPDTQYF
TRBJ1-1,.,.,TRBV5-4,TGTGCCAGCAGCCTGGAACCAGGGGAGACTGAAGCTTTCTTT,CASSLEPGETEAFF
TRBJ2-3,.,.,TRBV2,TGTGCCAGCAGTCCACCCCTAGGTTCTGTGGGTACGCAGTATTTT,CASSPPLGSVGTQYF
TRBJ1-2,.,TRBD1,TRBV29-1,TGCAGCGGGAAATTCGGACAGGGCTACTATGGCTACACCTTC,CSGKFGQGYYGYTF
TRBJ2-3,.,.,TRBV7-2,TGTGCCAGCAGCTTGACAGATCCCACAGATACGCAGTATTTT,CASSLTDPTDTQYF
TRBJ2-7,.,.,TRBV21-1,TGTGCCAGAGTAGCACGGCTGCCTCGCTACGAGCAGTACTTC,CARVARLPRYEQYF
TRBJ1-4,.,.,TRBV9,TGTGCCAGCAGCGTAGGGGCGGATGAAAAACTGTTTTTT,CASSVGADEKLFF
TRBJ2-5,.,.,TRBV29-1,TGCAGCGCGGCTCGGGAGACCCAGTACTTC,CSAARETQYF
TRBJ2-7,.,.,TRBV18,TGTGCCAGCTCTGCACGGGAAGAGCAGTACTTC,CASSAREEQYF
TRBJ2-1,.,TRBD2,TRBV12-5,TGTGCTAGTGGTTACACTAGCGCGAGCTCCTACAATGAGCAGTTCTTC,CASGYTSASSYNEQFF
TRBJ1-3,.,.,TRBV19,TGTGCCAGTAGTATAGGACAGGCTTCTGGAAACACCATATATTTT,CASSIGQASGNTIYF
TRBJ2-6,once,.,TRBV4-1,TGCGCCAGCAGCCACCCGGGGGCCAACGTCCTGACTTTC,CASSHPGANVLTF
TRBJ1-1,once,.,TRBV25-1,TGTGCCAGCAGGCAGGGGAACACTGAAGCTTTCTTT,CASRQGNTEAFF
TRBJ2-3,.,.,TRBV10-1,TGCGCCAGCAGTGAGTCCAGGGATACGCAGTATTTT,CASSESRDTQYF
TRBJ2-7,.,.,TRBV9,TGTGCCAGCAGCCAACGTAGTCTGACCGAGCAGTACTTC,CASSQRSLTEQYF
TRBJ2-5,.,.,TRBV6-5,TGTGCCAGCAGTTACTCGATCACAGAAGGGACCCAGTACTTC,CASSYSITEGTQYF
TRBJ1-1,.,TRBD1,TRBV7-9,TGTGCCAGCAGCCATTCCAGGACAGGGGGCGGCCCCATGAACACTGAAGCTTTCTTT,CASSHSRTGGGPMNTEAFF
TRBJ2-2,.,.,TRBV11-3,TGTGCCAGCAGCTCTACAGGGAACACCGGGGAGCTGTTTTTT,CASSSTGNTGELFF
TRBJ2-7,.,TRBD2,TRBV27,TGTGCCAGCAGCCCTTATTGGGGGAGACGGGAGGACGAGCAGTACTTC,CASSPYWGRREDEQYF
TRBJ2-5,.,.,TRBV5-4,TGTGCCAGCAGCCCGGTCCTTCCTGGGCAAGAGACCCAGTACTTC,CASSPVLPGQETQYF
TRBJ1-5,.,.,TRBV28,TGTGCCAGCAGTCTATATAGCAATCAGCCCCAGCATTTT,CASSLYSNQPQHF
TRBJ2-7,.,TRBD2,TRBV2,TGTGCCAGCAGTGAAGCGCTTAGGCTAGCGGGAACAACGGGACCGGGGGCCTACGAGCAGTACTTC,CASSEALRLAGTTGPGAYEQYF
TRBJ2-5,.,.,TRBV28,TGTGCCAGCAGTTGGGACGGAGAGACCCAGTACTTC,CASSWDGETQYF
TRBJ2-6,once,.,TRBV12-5,TGTGCTAGTGCCCTGGTGAGATCTGGGGCCAACGTCCTGACTTTC,CASALVRSGANVLTF
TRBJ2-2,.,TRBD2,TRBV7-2,TGTGCCAGCAGCTTACGACTAGCGGGAGGCACCGGGGAGCTGTTTTTT,CASSLRLAGGTGELFF
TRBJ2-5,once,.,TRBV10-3,TGTGCCATCCAGCGGTCGGGAGTAGAGACCCAGTACTTC,CAIQRSGVETQYF
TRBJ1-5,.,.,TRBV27,TGTGCCAGCAGGCAGGGTAATCAGCCCCAGCATTTT,CASRQGNQPQHF
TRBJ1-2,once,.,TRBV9,TGTGCCAGCAGCGTAGATTGGGCAGGCGGGGGCTACACCTTC,CASSVDWAGGGYTF
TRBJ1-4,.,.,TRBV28,TGTGCCAGCAGCGAATGGAGGGGCGGTGAAAAACTGTTTTTT,CASSEWRGGEKLFF
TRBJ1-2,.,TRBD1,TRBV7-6,TGTGCCAGCAGCTTATCCTCAGGGACAGGGGGCTATGGCTACACCTTC,CASSLSSGTGGYGYTF
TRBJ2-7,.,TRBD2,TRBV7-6,TGTGCCAGCAGCTTAGATCCGGGGGGCTACGAGCAGTACTTC,CASSLDPGGYEQYF
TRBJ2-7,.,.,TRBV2,TGTGTCCTTTCCCCGACAAGGGGCTCCTACGAGCAGTACTTC,CVLSPTRGSYEQYF
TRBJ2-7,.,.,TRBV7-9,TGTGCCAGCAGCTTAGTTGTGGGCAGGCCCTACGAGCAGTACTTC,CASSLVVGRPYEQYF
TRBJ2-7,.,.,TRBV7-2,TGTGCCAGCAGCCGTGGGGGGTCCCCGGGCGAGCAGTACTTC,CASSRGGSPGEQYF
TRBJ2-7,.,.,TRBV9,TGTGCCAGCAGCGTAGGGAGCGGGCCTTACGAGCAGTACTTC,CASSVGSGPYEQYF
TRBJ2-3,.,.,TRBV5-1,TGCGCCAGCAGCTTGGGGGGAGGCGTAAGCACAGATACGCAGTATTTT,CASSLGGGVSTDTQYF
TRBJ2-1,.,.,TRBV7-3,TGTGCCAGCAGCCCGGGACATTACTACAATGAGCAGTTCTTC,CASSPGHYYNEQFF
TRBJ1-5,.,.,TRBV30,TGCGCCGGGGGGCCGGGGCAGCCCCAGCATTTT,CAGGPGQPQHF
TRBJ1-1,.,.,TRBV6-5,TGTGCCAGCAGCCAGATTTGGGGCGCGGGCACTGAAGCTTTCTTT,CASSQIWGAGTEAFF
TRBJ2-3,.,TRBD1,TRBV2,TGTGCCAGCAGGACAGGGGGCGCGGATACGCAGTATTTT,CASRTGGADTQYF
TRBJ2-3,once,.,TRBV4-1,TGCGCCAGCAGCCTATCCGGGACCCTACTGGGAACGGATACGCAGTATTTT,CASSLSGTLLGTDTQYF
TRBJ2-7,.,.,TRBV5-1,TGCGCCAGCAGCCTCCAGGGGGGATTTACCTACGAGCAGTACTTC,CASSLQGGFTYEQYF
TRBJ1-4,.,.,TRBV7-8,TGTGCCAGCGGGGGGGAAGTACTGGCTAATGAAAAACTGTTTTTT,CASGGEVLANEKLFF
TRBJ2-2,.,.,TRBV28,TGTGCCAGCAGCCACGGGACCCCAAGGGCCGGGGAGCTGTTTTTT,CASSHGTPRAGELFF